A single sample is the source of the 22 T cell receptor beta chains below, sequenced in a study of cytomegalovirus exposure and HLA in healthy donors. Amplification used 60 Vbeta primers and 13 Jbeta primers. Here immunoSEQ multiplex PCR was the method, and the copy in TCRdb shows in-frame clones only, minus some. Among over 150,000 clones listed, 84% were seen once. The sequenced sample was PBMCs. Source of these receptors: a girl aged 2-10 years in good health and CMV-seropositive.

The V and J genes are TRBV20-1 and TRBJ1-2, with a tentative D call TRBD1 (5 bases). CDR1 is DFQATT, CDR2 SNEGSKA, per germline (reference sequence). This CDR3 comprises 11 residues. CDR3 DNA sequence: TGCAGGGCTGGACACCTCTATGGCTACACCTTC. Amino acid sequence: CRAGHLYGYTF.

This rearrangement joins TRBV2 to TRBJ1-1, with D possibly matching TRBD1 (5 bases). The length of the CDR3 is 14 residues. Trimming shortened V by 9 bases and J by 0 bases, and 14 bases separated the two germline ends. CDR1 and CDR2 from the germline V gene are SNHLY and FYNNEI. The CDR3 reads CARQDPSVNTEAFF. The CDR3 DNA is TGTGCCAGACAGGACCCAAGTGTGAACACTGAAGCTTTCTTT.

The chain employs TRBV5-1 and TRBJ2-1; the D gene is possibly TRBD1 (9 bases). Germline CDR1 is SGHRS and CDR2 is YFSETQ. Trimming removed 4 bases from V and 8 bases from J, with 25 bases in between. The CDR3 has 17 amino acids. CDR3 region: CASSRLATGQGIYEQFF. CDR3 DNA: TGCGCCAGCAGCCGACTAGCGACTGGACAGGGGATCTATGAGCAGTTCTTC.

The CDR3 region has the DNA TGTGCCAGCTCACAGGACAGCTACGAGCAGTACTTC. It specifies CASSQDSYEQYF. V usage is TRBV18 and J usage is TRBJ2-7; D may be TRBD1 (6 bases). This CDR3 comprises 12 residues. Trimming left V 4 bases short and J 3 bases short, with 7 bases between. Per the germline V gene, CDR1 is KGHSH and CDR2 is LQKENI.

This chain joins TRBV10-3 and TRBJ2-1; 7 nucleotides line up with TRBD2. Germline values: CDR1 ENHRY, CDR2 SYGVKD. This CDR3 contains 14 residues. V lost 10 bases and J lost 4; bases outside the gene matches: 10. CDR3 amino acids: CATTREVTYNEQFF. As DNA, the CDR3 is TGTGCCACGACACGGGAGGTAACTTACAATGAGCAGTTCTTC.

In its sample, this clone was seen once. The V and J genes are TRBV6-6 and TRBJ1-2; D call uncertain. Looked up from germline, CDR1 is MNHNY and CDR2 is SVGAGI (reference sequence). Trimming cost V 6 bases and J 7 bases, with 12 bases left between them. The CDR3 contains 12 residues. The CDR3 loop reads CASSPGEGGYTF. In DNA, the CDR3 is TGTGCCAGCAGCCCCGGGGAGGGTGGCTACACCTTC.

This clone was seen once. The chain links TRBV9 to TRBJ2-1, with 7 bases lining up with TRBD1. The V and J ends lost 4 bases and 0 bases, in that order; junction bases with no gene match: 4. CDR1 and CDR2 from the germline V gene are SGDLS and YYNGEE. This CDR3 region has 15 residues. The CDR3 DNA follows: TGTGCCAGCAGCCCGACAGGGAGCTCCTACAATGAGCAGTTCTTC. This gives the protein CASSPTGSSYNEQFF.

The CDR3 reads CAWKIANEQYF. CDR3 in DNA: TGTGCCTGGAAAATAGCTAACGAGCAGTACTTC. V and J are TRBV30 and TRBJ2-7; no firm D call. Germline V lookup: CDR1 GTSNPN, CDR2 SVGIG (reference sequence). Trimming pared 4 bases from V and 5 bases from J, leaving 9 bases between. The length of the CDR3 is 11 residues.

The gene calls are TRBV9 and TRBJ1-6; no clear D gene. The germline CDR1 and CDR2 sequences are SGDLS and YYNGEE. V gave up 3 bases and J gave up 8 bases, with 9 bases separating them. The CDR3 sequence is 13 residues long. DNA of the CDR3: TGTGCCAGCAGCGGAGACGGAGATTCACCCCTCCACTTT. Translated, it gives CASSGDGDSPLHF.

The chain employs TRBV5-1 and TRBJ2-1; D possibly corresponds to TRBD2 (7 bases). This CDR3 has 12 amino acids. Deletions cut 7 bases from V and 7 bases from J, with 12 bases between. The germline V gene has CDR1 SGHRS and CDR2 YFSETQ. CDR3 sequence reads: CASGKGGNEQFF. The CDR3 bases are TGCGCCAGCGGTAAGGGGGGGAATGAGCAGTTCTTC. Based on the CDR3 plus reference TRBV5-1 and TRBJ2-1, the full variable domain is KAGVTQTPRYLIKTRGQQVTLSCSPISGHRSVSWYQQTPGQGLQFLFEYFSETQRNKGNFPGRFSGRQFSNSRSEMNVSTLELGDSALYLCASGKGGNEQFFGPGTRLTVL.

The rearrangement links TRBV19 to TRBJ1-2; 11 bases agree with TRBD1. CDR3 length: 20 residues. J was trimmed by 0 bases and V by 7 bases; bases with no gene match: 19. The germline V gene encodes CDR1 LNHDA and CDR2 SQIVND (reference sequence). The CDR3 bases are TGTGCCAGTAAGGGTATGGACAGGGGGCTACTCGGGGGACCTAACTATGGCTACACCTTC. Protein sequence: CASKGMDRGLLGGPNYGYTF.

The chain employs TRBV30 and TRBJ2-2, with 7 positions matching TRBD1. V was pared by 1 base and J by 2 bases, with 10 bases of the junction left unmatched. The germline gives CDR1 GTSNPN, CDR2 SVGIG (reference sequence). This CDR3 has 17 amino acids. The DNA of the CDR3 is TGTGCCTGGAGTGGGGACAGCCGAAAACCCAACACCGGGGAGCTGTTTTTT. This gives the protein CAWSGDSRKPNTGELFF.

This clone has just one count. The chain employs TRBV11-2 and TRBJ2-3, with 8 bases that match TRBD2. V lost 4 bases and J lost 6; bases outside the gene matches: 9. Germline CDR1 is SGHAT and CDR2 is FQNNGV. The CDR3 extends over 15 amino acids. The CDR3: CASSSVGGRRDTQYF. The CDR3 bases are TGTGCCAGCAGCTCAGTCGGCGGGAGGAGGGATACGCAGTATTTT.

The chain couples TRBV5-1 to TRBJ2-3; TRBD1 is a possible D gene (5 bases). The CDR3 is 15 residues long. Trimming removed 4 bases at V and 0 bases at J, with 12 bases between. The germline V gene encodes CDR1 SGHRS and CDR2 YFSETQ. The CDR3 is CASSLETASTDTQYF. For the CDR3, the DNA is TGCGCCAGCAGCCTAGAGACAGCGAGCACAGATACGCAGTATTTT.

This clone was counted only a few times. The V call is TRBV4-1, the J call TRBJ2-7; 7 bases map to TRBD1. Germline values: CDR1 MGHRA, CDR2 YSYEKL. This CDR3 has 14 amino acids. J was trimmed by 2 bases and V by 4 bases; bases with no gene match: 5. CDR3 in DNA: TGCGCCAGCAGCCTACCAGGGGGACCCTACGAGCAGTACTTC. Encoded protein: CASSLPGGPYEQYF.

The J gene is TRBJ1-1, the V gene TRBV4-1; 8 nucleotides agree with TRBD1. The CDR3 totals 15 residues. Germline CDR1 and CDR2: MGHRA and YSYEKL. Trimming took 6 bases from V and 3 from J; bases not matched to a gene: 9. The CDR3 loop reads CASRQSDRADTEAFF. The DNA for the CDR3 is TGCGCCAGCAGACAATCGGACAGGGCGGACACTGAAGCTTTCTTT.

The CDR3 DNA is TGTGCCAGCAGTTACGGGACAGGGTGGAACACTGAAGCTTTCTTT. Amino acids: CASSYGTGWNTEAFF. The genes are TRBV6-5 and TRBJ1-1; 9 nucleotides line up with TRBD1. This CDR3 spans 15 amino acids. Germline values: CDR1 MNHEY, CDR2 SVGAGI. V lost 2 bases, J lost 1 base, and 2 bases stayed unmatched.

The rearrangement uses TRBV19 and TRBJ1-1; 7 bases agree with TRBD1. J gave up 3 bases and V 5 bases, and 18 bases lay outside the gene matches. The CDR3 sequence is 18 residues long. Per the germline V gene, CDR1 is LNHDA and CDR2 is SQIVND (reference sequence). CDR3 nucleotide sequence: TGTGCCAGTAGTGCCTCCTCCACAGGGGTGATAGGGGACACTGAAGCTTTCTTT. Its protein is CASSASSTGVIGDTEAFF.

As concerns this clone: Because the CDR3 is missing its conserved closing phenylalanine or tryptophan, this is likely a read error. It is unclear where the CDR3 begins or ends on the DNA, so no DNA is shown, and the CDR3 is as TCRdb lists it. V and J are TRBV9 and TRBJ1-1. From germline, CDR1 is SGDLS and CDR2 YYNGEE. The length of the CDR3 is 13 amino acids, counting both ends. This CDR3 is CASSVVFCVLERK.

The chain couples TRBV10-3 to TRBJ2-1; D possibly corresponds to TRBD2 (5 bases). Per the germline V gene, CDR1 is ENHRY and CDR2 is SYGVKD. This CDR3 is 15 amino acids long. Trimming shortened V by 4 bases and J by 2 bases, and 12 bases separated the two germline ends. CDR3 DNA: TGTGCCATCAGTGGAGAGCGGAACGCCTACAATGAGCAGTTCTTC. It translates to CAISGERNAYNEQFF.

CDR3 in DNA: TGTGCCAGCAGCCAAGCAGGGGGCAACACCATATATTTT. Its protein product is CASSQAGGNTIYF. The gene calls are TRBV14 and TRBJ1-3; 8 positions match TRBD1. The CDR3 sequence is 13 residues long. V gave up 1 base and J gave up 7 bases; unmatched junction bases: 0. Germline CDR1 reads SGHDN; CDR2 reads FVKESK.

The chain joins TRBV7-8 to TRBJ1-2; D may be TRBD1 (6 bases). Germline V gives CDR1 SGHVS, CDR2 FQNEAQ. The germline V and J ends were trimmed by 5 bases and 5 bases, with 15 bases remaining between them. CDR3 length: 14 residues. CDR3 residues: CASSPYRDLYGYTF. The CDR3 DNA reads TGTGCCAGCAGCCCATACAGGGACCTTTATGGCTACACCTTC.